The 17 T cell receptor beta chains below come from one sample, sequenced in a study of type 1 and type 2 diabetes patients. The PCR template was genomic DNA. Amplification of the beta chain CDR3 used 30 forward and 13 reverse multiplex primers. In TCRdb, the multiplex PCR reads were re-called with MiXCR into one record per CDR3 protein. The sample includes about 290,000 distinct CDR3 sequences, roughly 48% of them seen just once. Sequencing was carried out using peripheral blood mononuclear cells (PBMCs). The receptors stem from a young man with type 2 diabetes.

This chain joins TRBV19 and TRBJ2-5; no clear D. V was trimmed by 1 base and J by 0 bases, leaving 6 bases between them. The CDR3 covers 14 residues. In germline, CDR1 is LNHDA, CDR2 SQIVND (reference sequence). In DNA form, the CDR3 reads TGTGCCAGTAGTATAGGGGCGGACCAAGAGACCCAGTACTTC. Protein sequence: CASSIGADQETQYF.

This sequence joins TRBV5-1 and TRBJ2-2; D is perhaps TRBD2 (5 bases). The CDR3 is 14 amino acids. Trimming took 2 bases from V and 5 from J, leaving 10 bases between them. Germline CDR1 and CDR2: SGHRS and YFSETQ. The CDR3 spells CASSFGRGTGELFF. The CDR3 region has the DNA TGCGCCAGCAGCTTTGGACGGGGTACCGGGGAGCTGTTTTTT.

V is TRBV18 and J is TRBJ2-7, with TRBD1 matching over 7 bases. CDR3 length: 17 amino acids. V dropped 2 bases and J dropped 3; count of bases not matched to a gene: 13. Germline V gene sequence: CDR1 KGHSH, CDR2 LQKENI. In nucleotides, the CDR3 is TGTGCCAGCTCACCAAAGGCTTACCGGGACAGAAACTACGAGCAGTACTTC. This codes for CASSPKAYRDRNYEQYF. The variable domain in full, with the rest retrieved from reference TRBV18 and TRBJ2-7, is NAGVMQNPRHLVRRRGQEARLRCSPMKGHSHVYWYRQLPEEGLKFMVYLQKENIIDESGMPKERFSAEFPKEGPSILRIQQVVRGDSAAYFCASSPKAYRDRNYEQYFGPGTRLTVT.

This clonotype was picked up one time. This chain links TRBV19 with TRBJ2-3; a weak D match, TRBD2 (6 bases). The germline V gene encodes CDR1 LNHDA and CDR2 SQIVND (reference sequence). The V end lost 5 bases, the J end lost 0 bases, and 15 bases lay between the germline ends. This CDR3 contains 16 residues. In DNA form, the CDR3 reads TGTGCCAGTAGTGCACTTAGCGGATCTAGCACAGATACGCAGTATTTT. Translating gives CASSALSGSSTDTQYF.

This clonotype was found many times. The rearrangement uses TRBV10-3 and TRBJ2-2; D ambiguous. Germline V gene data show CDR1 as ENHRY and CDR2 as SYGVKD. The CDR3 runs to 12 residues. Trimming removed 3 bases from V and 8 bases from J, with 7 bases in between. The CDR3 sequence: CAISEIWGELFF. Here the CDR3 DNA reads TGTGCCATCAGTGAAATATGGGGGGAGCTGTTTTTT.

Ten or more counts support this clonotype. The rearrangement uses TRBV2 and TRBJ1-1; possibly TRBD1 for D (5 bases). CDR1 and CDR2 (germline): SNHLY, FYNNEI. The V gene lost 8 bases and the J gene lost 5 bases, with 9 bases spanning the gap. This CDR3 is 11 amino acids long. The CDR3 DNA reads TGTGCCAGCGGCAGGGCGACTGAAGCTTTCTTT. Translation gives CASGRATEAFF.

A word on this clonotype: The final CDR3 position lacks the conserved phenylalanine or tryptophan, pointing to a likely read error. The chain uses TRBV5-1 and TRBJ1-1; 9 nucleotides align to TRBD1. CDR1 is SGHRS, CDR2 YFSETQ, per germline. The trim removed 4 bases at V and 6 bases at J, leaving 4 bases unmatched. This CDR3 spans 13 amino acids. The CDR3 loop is CASSTQGAAEAFS. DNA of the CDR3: TGCGCCAGCAGCACACAGGGGGCAGCTGAAGCTTTCTCT.

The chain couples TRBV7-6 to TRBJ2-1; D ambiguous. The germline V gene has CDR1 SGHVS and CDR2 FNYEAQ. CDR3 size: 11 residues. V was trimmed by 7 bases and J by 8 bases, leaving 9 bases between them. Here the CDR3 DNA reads TGTGCCAGCATCGAGAACGATGAGCAGTTCTTC. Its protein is CASIENDEQFF. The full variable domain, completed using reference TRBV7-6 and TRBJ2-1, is GAGVSQSPRYKVTKRGQDVALRCDPISGHVSLYWYRQALGQGPEFLTYFNYEAQQDKSGLPNDRFSAERPEGSISTLTIQRTEQRDSAMYRCASIENDEQFFGPGTRLTVL.

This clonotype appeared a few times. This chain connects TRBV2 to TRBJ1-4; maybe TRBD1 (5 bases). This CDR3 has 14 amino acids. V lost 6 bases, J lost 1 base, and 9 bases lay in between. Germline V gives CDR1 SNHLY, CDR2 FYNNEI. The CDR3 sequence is CASSAGRTNEKLFF. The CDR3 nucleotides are TGTGCCAGCAGCGCAGGGAGAACTAATGAAAAACTGTTTTTT.

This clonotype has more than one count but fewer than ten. The CDR3 protein is CASLGGEAFF. The DNA for the CDR3 is TGTGCCAGCCTAGGGGGAGAAGCTTTCTTT. The chain employs TRBV28 and TRBJ1-1; the D gene is possibly TRBD1 (6 bases). The length of the CDR3 is 10 residues. The germline CDR1 and CDR2 sequences are MDHEN and SYDVKM. Deletions cut 8 bases from V and 8 bases from J, with 9 bases between.

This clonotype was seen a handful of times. CDR3 bases: TGTGCCAGTAGGATAATACAGGGAGGCGAGCAGTACTTC. It specifies CASRIIQGGEQYF. The rearrangement joins TRBV19 to TRBJ2-7, with D perhaps matching TRBD1 or TRBD2 (6 bases each). The CDR3 sequence is 13 residues long. V lost 6 bases and J lost 6, with 15 bases in between. In germline, CDR1 is LNHDA, CDR2 SQIVND (reference sequence).

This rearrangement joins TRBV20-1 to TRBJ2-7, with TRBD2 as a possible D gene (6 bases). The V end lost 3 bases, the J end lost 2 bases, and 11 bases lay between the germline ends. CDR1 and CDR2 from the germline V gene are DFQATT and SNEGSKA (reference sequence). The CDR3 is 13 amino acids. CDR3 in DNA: TGCAGTGCTAGGGGACTGATGCCCTACGAGCAGTACTTC. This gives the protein CSARGLMPYEQYF.

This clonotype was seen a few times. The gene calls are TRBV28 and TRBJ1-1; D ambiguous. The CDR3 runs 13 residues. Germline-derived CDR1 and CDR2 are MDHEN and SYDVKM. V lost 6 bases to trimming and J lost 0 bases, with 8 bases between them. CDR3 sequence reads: CASSPYLNTEAFF. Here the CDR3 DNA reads TGTGCCAGCAGCCCTTATTTGAACACTGAAGCTTTCTTT.

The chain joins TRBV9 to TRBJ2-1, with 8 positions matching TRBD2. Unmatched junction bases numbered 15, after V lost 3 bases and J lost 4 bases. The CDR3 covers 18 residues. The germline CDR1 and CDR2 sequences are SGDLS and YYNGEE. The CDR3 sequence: CASSDHNFSGTLYNEQFF. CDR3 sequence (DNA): TGTGCCAGCAGCGACCACAATTTTAGCGGGACGCTTTACAATGAGCAGTTCTTC.

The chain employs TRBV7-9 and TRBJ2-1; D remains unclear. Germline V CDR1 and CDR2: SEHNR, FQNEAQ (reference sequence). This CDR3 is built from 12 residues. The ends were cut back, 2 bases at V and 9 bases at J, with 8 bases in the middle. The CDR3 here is CASSLLKSEQFF. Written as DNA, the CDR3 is TGTGCCAGCAGCTTACTAAAAAGTGAGCAGTTCTTC.

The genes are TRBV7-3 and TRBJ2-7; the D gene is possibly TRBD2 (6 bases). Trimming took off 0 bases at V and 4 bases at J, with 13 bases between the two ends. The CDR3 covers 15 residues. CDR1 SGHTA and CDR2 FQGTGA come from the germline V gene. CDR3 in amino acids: CASSLTAGQIYEQYF. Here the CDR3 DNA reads TGTGCCAGCAGCTTAACGGCGGGGCAGATTTACGAGCAGTACTTC.

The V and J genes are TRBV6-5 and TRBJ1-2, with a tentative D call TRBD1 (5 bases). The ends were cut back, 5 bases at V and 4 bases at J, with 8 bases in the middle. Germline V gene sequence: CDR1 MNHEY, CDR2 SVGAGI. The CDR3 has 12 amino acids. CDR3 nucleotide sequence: TGTGCCAGCAGTAAGGGACTCTATGGCTACACCTTC. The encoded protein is CASSKGLYGYTF.